The 31 T cell receptor beta chains in this list originate from one sample, sequenced in a study of human T cells and chemical hapten exposure. TCRdb reprocessed the RACE reads with MiXCR, giving one entry per CDR3 protein. The sample contains about 120,000 distinct CDR3 sequences, over 10% of which appear only once. The sample's time point: patch test 1, 2 weeks after DPC sensitization. Treatment noted: therapeutic diphenylcyclopropenone sensitization with weekly scalp DPC. The material was whole blood, obtained in connection with sensitization to the hapten diphenylcyclopropenone (DPC). These receptor sequences come from a woman aged 45 to 65 with alopecia areata. Some clones in this sample may be carry-over from other donors' samples.

The chain is built from TRBV18 and TRBJ1-2, with a tentative D call TRBD1 (5 bases). The CDR3 totals 15 residues. CDR1 KGHSH and CDR2 LQKENI come from the germline V gene. V dropped 2 bases and J dropped 2 bases, with 12 bases sitting between them. The CDR3 DNA follows: TGTGCCAGCTCACCAACCGGGCAGGGAAACTATGGCTACACCTTC. This sequence encodes CASSPTGQGNYGYTF.

V is TRBV7-7 and J is TRBJ2-1; D ambiguous. Germline CDR1 is SSHAT and CDR2 is FNYEAQ (reference sequence). The CDR3 spans 14 residues. The V end lost 2 bases, the J end lost 5 bases, and 10 bases lay between the germline ends. CDR3 in DNA: TGTGCCAGCAGCTTATCGTACGAGAACAATGAGCAGTTCTTC. As protein: CASSLSYENNEQFF.

This clonotype was seen more than once but under ten times. The chain recombines TRBV5-4 with TRBJ1-2, with unresolved D. V lost 0 bases and J 1 base, leaving 10 bases between the germline ends. The CDR3 contains 15 residues. CDR1 and CDR2 (germline): SGHNT, YYREEE (reference sequence). The CDR3 coding sequence is TGTGCCAGCAGCTTGGCCGACGGAAATAACTATGGCTACACCTTC. This translates into CASSLADGNNYGYTF.

The chain is built from TRBV28 and TRBJ2-7; a possible D gene is TRBD1 (6 bases). The CDR3 is made up of 13 amino acids. Trimming removed 4 bases at V and 5 bases at J, with 12 bases between. Per the germline V gene, CDR1 is MDHEN and CDR2 is SYDVKM. In DNA form, the CDR3 reads TGTGCCAGCAGTTCCCCGGACAGCAACGAGCAGTACTTC. Amino acid sequence: CASSSPDSNEQYF.

V is TRBV18 and J is TRBJ2-1; 9 positions agree with TRBD2. V was pared by 2 bases and J by 0 bases, with 5 bases of the junction left unmatched. CDR1 KGHSH and CDR2 LQKENI come from the germline V gene. The CDR3 is 17 residues long. The CDR3 protein is CASSPSSGMSSYNEQFF. In nucleotides, the CDR3 is TGTGCCAGCTCACCATCTAGCGGGATGAGCTCCTACAATGAGCAGTTCTTC.

This clonotype occurred many times. The chain carries TRBV6-2 or TRBV6-3 and TRBJ2-7, with 8 nucleotides matching TRBD1. The CDR3 is 15 residues long. V dropped 4 bases and J dropped 2; count of bases not matched to a gene: 7. Germline lookup yields CDR1 MNHEY and CDR2 SVGEGT. The CDR3 is CASSSTGQAPYEQYF. Written as DNA, the CDR3 is TGTGCCAGCAGTTCGACGGGACAGGCTCCCTACGAGCAGTACTTC.

At least ten counts were recorded for this clonotype. J is TRBJ2-1 and V is TRBV28; 10 positions match TRBD1. The length of the CDR3 is 15 residues. Losses at the gene ends were 4 bases for V and 4 bases for J; bases not matched to a gene: 4. CDR1 and CDR2 (germline): MDHEN, SYDVKM. CDR3 nucleotide sequence: TGTGCCAGCAGTTCCTCGGGACAGGGGTACAATGAGCAGTTCTTC. As protein: CASSSSGQGYNEQFF. The whole variable domain, filled in from reference TRBV28 and TRBJ2-1, reads DVKVTQSSRYLVKRTGEKVFLECVQDMDHENMFWYRQDPGLGLRLIYFSYDVKMKEKGDIPEGYSVSREKKERFSLILESASTNQTSMYLCASSSSGQGYNEQFFGPGTRLTVL.

The chain links TRBV2 to TRBJ2-5; no reliable D call. CDR3 size: 12 residues. Germline V lookup: CDR1 SNHLY, CDR2 FYNNEI. Trimming cost V 6 bases and J 5 bases, with 10 bases left between them. CDR3: CASRINGETQYF. CDR3 DNA: TGTGCCAGCAGAATCAACGGGGAGACCCAGTACTTC.

This clonotype was observed a few times. The chain carries TRBV14 and TRBJ2-1, with D hard to call. V lost 3 bases to trimming and J lost 14 bases, with 17 bases between them. The CDR3 runs 13 residues. In germline, CDR1 is SGHDN, CDR2 FVKESK. The CDR3 sequence is CASSQGSQAIKFF. In nucleotides, the CDR3 is TGTGCCAGCAGCCAGGGAAGTCAGGCAATTAAGTTCTTC.

This clonotype was seen a handful of times. The CDR3 here is CASSAGLAGTGELFF. In nucleotides, the CDR3 is TGTGCCAGCTCAGCGGGACTAGCGGGAACCGGGGAGCTGTTTTTT. V is TRBV18 and J is TRBJ2-2, with 13 bases that match TRBD2. The CDR3 runs to 15 residues. Losses at the gene ends were 5 bases for V and 5 bases for J; bases not matched to a gene: 2. The germline CDR1 and CDR2 sequences are KGHSH and LQKENI.

This clonotype showed up many times. The rearrangement links TRBV6-2 or TRBV6-3 to TRBJ1-1; TRBD1 aligns across 7 bases. Germline values: CDR1 MNHEY, CDR2 SVGEGT. CDR3 size: 18 residues. With V trimmed by 6 bases and J by 1 base, 17 bases remained unmatched. The CDR3 here is CASRQRQGTLRENTEAFF. The CDR3 coding sequence is TGTGCCAGCAGACAAAGACAGGGAACGTTGAGGGAGAACACTGAAGCTTTCTTT.

This clonotype has at least ten counts. The genes are TRBV4-3 and TRBJ1-1; no clear D gene. Germline assignment: CDR1 LGHNA and CDR2 YSLEER. Trimming removed 2 bases at V and 1 base at J, with 11 bases between. This CDR3 contains 15 residues. The chain's CDR3 is CASSQIEWGNTEAFF. CDR3 sequence (DNA): TGCGCCAGCAGCCAAATTGAGTGGGGGAACACTGAAGCTTTCTTT.

The chain is built from TRBV7-9 and TRBJ1-4, with 9 bases identical to TRBD1. Germline-derived CDR1 and CDR2 are SEHNR and FQNEAQ (reference sequence). CDR3 length: 17 amino acids. Trimming took 7 bases from V and 2 from J; bases not matched to a gene: 11. CDR3 sequence: CASKTGGGFWTNEKLFF. In DNA form, the CDR3 reads TGTGCCAGCAAGACAGGGGGAGGTTTTTGGACTAATGAAAAACTGTTTTTT.

The chain recombines TRBV19 with TRBJ1-2, with TRBD1 as a possible D gene (5 bases). Germline loops: CDR1 LNHDA, CDR2 SQIVND (reference sequence). The V end lost 1 base, the J end lost 7 bases, and 13 bases lay between the germline ends. The length of the CDR3 is 14 residues. In DNA form, the CDR3 reads TGTGCCAGTAGTATAGTTTCGGGGCAAGCTGGCTACACCTTC. Encoded protein: CASSIVSGQAGYTF.

The chain joins TRBV29-1 to TRBJ1-1; no reliable D call. Germline V gives CDR1 SQVTM, CDR2 ANQGSEA. V was clipped by 2 bases and J by 3 bases, with 10 bases between them. This CDR3 has 13 amino acids. In nucleotides, the CDR3 is TGCAGCGTTGAACCCCTGGTGGACACTGAAGCTTTCTTT. Its protein is CSVEPLVDTEAFF.

This clonotype was counted between two and nine times. This chain uses TRBV24-1 with TRBJ2-7; possible D gene TRBD2, 5 bases. Germline V gene lookup returns CDR1 KGHDR and CDR2 SFDVKD. The CDR3 runs 16 residues. V was clipped by 5 bases and J by 6 bases, with 22 bases between them. The CDR3 spells CATSGSSGGLTAEQYF. The CDR3 DNA reads TGTGCCACCAGTGGATCCTCAGGAGGACTTACTGCCGAGCAGTACTTC.

This clonotype occurred a few times. This CDR3 is CASSTAVTGELFF. CDR3 DNA: TGTGCCAGCAGTACCGCAGTCACCGGGGAGCTGTTTTTT. V and J are TRBV28 and TRBJ2-2; D gene uncertain. Germline V gives CDR1 MDHEN, CDR2 SYDVKM. Trimming stripped 5 bases from V and 4 bases from J, with 8 bases between. CDR3 size: 13 residues.

Ten or more counts support this clonotype. The chain employs TRBV29-1 and TRBJ1-2; D not resolved. V dropped 5 bases and J dropped 4 bases, with 14 bases sitting between them. Germline-derived CDR1 and CDR2 are SQVTM and ANQGSEA. This CDR3 is built from 13 residues. The CDR3 DNA reads as TGCAGCGTTAACCCGGGCTCGTCCTATGGCTACACCTTC. Translation gives CSVNPGSSYGYTF.

The chain is built from TRBV20-1 and TRBJ2-1; TRBD2 might be the D (6 bases). Germline V lookup: CDR1 DFQATT, CDR2 SNEGSKA (reference sequence). This CDR3 has 15 amino acids. V lost 0 bases and J lost 5, with 14 bases in between. The CDR3 region has the DNA TGCAGTGCTAGAGATCCCAGCGGGCCCAACAATGAGCAGTTCTTC. It translates to CSARDPSGPNNEQFF.

This clonotype was seen more than once but under ten times. This chain links TRBV29-1 with TRBJ1-1; no clear D gene. V lost 5 bases and J 4 bases, leaving 8 bases between the germline ends. CDR1 and CDR2 (germline): SQVTM, ANQGSEA. The CDR3 has 11 amino acids. Here the CDR3 reads CSVRGSTEAFF. The CDR3 coding sequence is TGCAGCGTTCGCGGGAGCACTGAAGCTTTCTTT.

The sample holds many counts of this clonotype. The rearrangement joins TRBV29-1 to TRBJ2-3; no clear D gene. Germline V lookup: CDR1 SQVTM, CDR2 ANQGSEA. Trimming stripped 8 bases from V and 5 bases from J, with 11 bases between. The CDR3 spans 11 residues. CDR3 in DNA: TGCAGCTTACTCGCCGGAGATACGCAGTATTTT. It encodes CSLLAGDTQYF.

The chain joins TRBV6-2 or TRBV6-3 to TRBJ2-1; no firm D call. The CDR3 is 17 amino acids. V lost 0 bases to trimming and J lost 1 base, with 13 bases between them. Germline lookup yields CDR1 MNHEY and CDR2 SVGEGT. The CDR3 here is CASSYSTSLHSYNEQFF. As DNA, the CDR3 is TGTGCCAGCAGTTACTCGACGTCTCTCCATTCCTACAATGAGCAGTTCTTC.

The chain recombines TRBV7-2 with TRBJ1-5; unclear D gene. The CDR3 runs 13 residues. CDR1 SGHTA and CDR2 FQGNSA come from the germline V gene. Trimming shortened V by 1 base and J by 6 bases, and 7 bases separated the two germline ends. DNA of the CDR3: TGTGCCAGCAGCTTAGAGGGAGCTCAGCCCCAGCATTTT. Translation gives CASSLEGAQPQHF.

The V gene is TRBV11-2, the J gene TRBJ2-1, with D possibly TRBD2 on 6 matching bases. This CDR3 has 18 amino acids. Trimming cost V 1 base and J 7 bases, with 23 bases left between them. From germline, CDR1 is SGHAT and CDR2 FQNNGV. Written as DNA, the CDR3 is TGTGCCAGCAGCTTAGCTATACTACAACGCGGGGCCAGTAATGAGCAGTTCTTC. Its protein is CASSLAILQRGASNEQFF.

The chain has TRBV19 and TRBJ2-1; TRBD2 aligns across 11 bases. V shed 4 bases, J shed 3 bases, and the junction held 11 bases outside the gene matches. CDR1 and CDR2 from the germline V gene are LNHDA and SQIVND (reference sequence). The CDR3 contains 18 residues. The CDR3 reads CASSTQLAGDVIYNEQFF. CDR3 coding DNA: TGTGCCAGTAGTACTCAACTAGCGGGAGATGTTATCTACAATGAGCAGTTCTTC.

This clonotype appeared a few times. The chain employs TRBV18 and TRBJ2-7; D not certain. Germline lookup yields CDR1 KGHSH and CDR2 LQKENI. This CDR3 is 15 amino acids long. The V end was cut by 2 bases, the J end by 3 bases, with 14 bases between. CDR3 region: CASSPATSPLYEQYF. The CDR3 coding sequence is TGTGCCAGCTCACCAGCGACCTCTCCCCTCTACGAGCAGTACTTC.

This sequence joins TRBV9 and TRBJ2-3; 8 bases line up with TRBD2. The CDR3 covers 16 residues. Per the germline V gene, CDR1 is SGDLS and CDR2 is YYNGEE. V gave up 0 bases and J gave up 4 bases; unmatched junction bases: 7. The CDR3 nucleotides read TGTGCCAGCAGCGTAGCGAGCGGGAGTCCCCCAGATACGCAGTATTTT. This sequence encodes CASSVASGSPPDTQYF.

This clonotype has just a few counts. J is TRBJ2-1 and V is TRBV2; no definite D call. Germline CDR1 reads SNHLY; CDR2 reads FYNNEI. The CDR3 runs to 14 residues. V lost 4 bases, J lost 0 bases, and 7 bases lay in between. In nucleotides, the CDR3 is TGTGCCAGCAGTGCGTGGAGCTCCTACAATGAGCAGTTCTTC. This codes for CASSAWSSYNEQFF.

This clonotype was seen more than once but under ten times. The chain employs TRBV7-9 and TRBJ2-5; TRBD1 aligns across 11 bases. With V trimmed by 4 bases and J by 5 bases, 3 bases remained unmatched. This CDR3 region has 14 residues. CDR1 and CDR2 (germline): SEHNR, FQNEAQ (reference sequence). The CDR3: CASSSDRGPETQYF. The CDR3 DNA follows: TGTGCCAGCAGCTCGGACAGGGGGCCGGAGACCCAGTACTTC.

This chain uses TRBV20-1 with TRBJ1-6; the match to TRBD1 covers 9 bases. With 1 base clipped from V and 7 bases from J, the junction kept 5 bases outside the gene matches. Germline V gives CDR1 DFQATT, CDR2 SNEGSKA (reference sequence). The CDR3 spans 15 residues. CDR3 coding DNA: TGCAGTGCTAGAGCCTGGGACAGGGAGAATTCACCCCTCCACTTT. This gives the protein CSARAWDRENSPLHF.

This clonotype was detected only a few times. The CDR3 DNA reads TGCAGCGTTGAACCGACAGGTTTTTCTGAAGCTTTCTTT. Protein sequence: CSVEPTGFSEAFF. The chain couples TRBV29-1 to TRBJ1-1; the D gene is possibly TRBD1 (6 bases). This CDR3 has 13 amino acids. Trimming cost V 2 bases and J 6 bases, with 13 bases left between them. Germline V lookup: CDR1 SQVTM, CDR2 ANQGSEA.